The rows below give T cell receptor beta chains drawn from one sample of a study of blood T cell repertoires in COVID-19. Clones were read by immunoSEQ multiplex PCR, and TCRdb kept only the in-frame ones, dropping some. The sample yields some 190,000 clones, around 80% seen once. The sample was PBMCs or T cells enriched from blood (not recorded which). The receptor set was obtained from a man between 60 and 70 years old who had been exposed to COVID-19. The CDR3 runs from the conserved cysteine through the conserved F or W. A D gene is named only where the DNA matches it firmly. A row's size may be missing; if present it is once, few, many or a size class.

j_gene: TRBJ1-5
abundance: -
d_gene: -
v_gene: TRBV28
CDR3nt: TGTGCCAGCAACCCTTGGCACGCGGGGGGAAGGCAGCCCCAGCATTTT
CDR3aa: CASNPWHAGGRQPQHF

j_gene: TRBJ2-7
abundance: -
d_gene: TRBD2
v_gene: TRBV30
CDR3nt: TGTGCCTGGAGTTCCCCGGGACTAGCGGGATACGAGCAGTACTTC
CDR3aa: CAWSSPGLAGYEQYF

j_gene: TRBJ1-4
abundance: -
d_gene: TRBD1
v_gene: TRBV24-1
CDR3nt: TGTGCCACCAGTGACAGGACAGGGGAGGTTGAAAAACTGTTTTTT
CDR3aa: CATSDRTGEVEKLFF

j_gene: TRBJ2-3
abundance: -
d_gene: TRBD2
v_gene: TRBV9
CDR3nt: TGTGCCAGCAGCGCCGGACTAGCGGGAACCTTTAGCACAGATACGCAGTATTTT
CDR3aa: CASSAGLAGTFSTDTQYF

j_gene: TRBJ2-3
abundance: -
d_gene: TRBD2
v_gene: TRBV24-1
CDR3nt: TGTGCCACCAGTGTTGCTTCGGGACTAGCGGGAGGCACAGATACGCAGTATTTT
CDR3aa: CATSVASGLAGGTDTQYF

j_gene: TRBJ2-7
abundance: few
d_gene: -
v_gene: TRBV3-1/TRBV3-2
CDR3nt: TGTGCCAGCAGCCAGCAGGAAGGTAGAGTAACAGCCTACGAGCAGTACTTC
CDR3aa: CASSQQEGRVTAYEQYF

j_gene: TRBJ2-5
abundance: -
d_gene: -
v_gene: TRBV5-1
CDR3nt: TGCGCCAGCAGCTCCCTACAGGGCGTCCGGGAGACCCAGTACTTC
CDR3aa: CASSSLQGVRETQYF

j_gene: TRBJ2-3
abundance: -
d_gene: -
v_gene: TRBV7-3
CDR3nt: TGTGCCAGCAGCCTAAGAGAGGGAGATACGCAGTATTTT
CDR3aa: CASSLREGDTQYF

j_gene: TRBJ1-2
abundance: -
d_gene: TRBD1
v_gene: TRBV29-1
CDR3nt: TGCAGCGTTGCGGGGACAGGGGGCCTTCTTGAGGGCTACACCTTC
CDR3aa: CSVAGTGGLLEGYTF

j_gene: TRBJ1-5
abundance: -
d_gene: -
v_gene: TRBV10-3
CDR3nt: TGTGCCATCAGTGAGTCGAGCGGTAGCAATCAGCCCCAGCATTTT
CDR3aa: CAISESSGSNQPQHF

j_gene: TRBJ1-3
abundance: -
d_gene: -
v_gene: TRBV19
CDR3nt: TGTGCCAGTAGTAGAGGACAGACCTCTGGAAACACCATATATTTT
CDR3aa: CASSRGQTSGNTIYF

j_gene: TRBJ2-1
abundance: -
d_gene: -
v_gene: TRBV27
CDR3nt: TGTGCCAGCAGTTTCGACGAGCGAGACAATGAGCAGTTCTTC
CDR3aa: CASSFDERDNEQFF

j_gene: TRBJ2-1
abundance: -
d_gene: -
v_gene: TRBV10-3
CDR3nt: TGTGCCGCATCTAGCGACAATGAGCAGTTCTTC
CDR3aa: CAASSDNEQFF

j_gene: TRBJ2-2
abundance: -
d_gene: -
v_gene: TRBV7-8
CDR3nt: TGTGCCAGCAGCGGTAGAGTGGCCGGGGAGCTGTTTTTT
CDR3aa: CASSGRVAGELFF

j_gene: TRBJ2-2
abundance: -
d_gene: -
v_gene: TRBV5-1
CDR3nt: TGCGCCAGCAGCTCCTGGGGGGAGGAGCTGTTTTTT
CDR3aa: CASSSWGEELFF